The next 17 T cell receptor beta chains were all read from a single sample in a study of blood T cell repertoires in COVID-19. This table comes from immunoSEQ multiplex PCR, and its TCRdb copy is limited to in-frame clones, with some not included. The table shows roughly 270,000 clones, with approximately 85% occurring only once. Sequencing was done on a sample of peripheral blood. These receptors were obtained from a middle-aged man with active or convalescent COVID-19.

V and J are TRBV10-2 and TRBJ1-5; a weak D match, TRBD1 (5 bases). V lost 2 bases, J lost 3 bases, and 11 bases lay in between. CDR3 length equals 15 residues. Germline CDR1 WSHSY, CDR2 SAAADI. The CDR3 DNA sequence: TGCGCCAGCAGTGAGACCCAAGGGGCCAATCAGCCCCAGCATTTT. Protein product: CASSETQGANQPQHF.

The chain couples TRBV7-8 to TRBJ2-1; no clear D. Germline lookup yields CDR1 SGHVS and CDR2 FQNEAQ. V was clipped by 5 bases and J by 7 bases, with 18 bases between them. The CDR3 sequence is 15 residues long. The CDR3 region is CASSQTDPAGNEQFF. The CDR3 DNA reads as TGTGCCAGCAGCCAAACCGACCCCGCCGGGAATGAGCAGTTCTTC.

In this sample, this clone turned up once. The chain joins TRBV7-8 to TRBJ2-3, with 9 bases identical to TRBD2. With 7 bases clipped from V and 2 bases from J, the junction kept 7 bases outside the gene matches. CDR1 and CDR2 from the germline V gene are SGHVS and FQNEAQ. There are 15 residues in the CDR3. This CDR3 is CASMVREGSTDTQYF. The CDR3 DNA sequence: TGTGCCAGCATGGTGCGGGAGGGTTCCACAGATACGCAGTATTTT.

V usage is TRBV4-1 and J usage is TRBJ2-1; the D is unclear. This CDR3 is 16 amino acids long. V dropped 0 bases and J dropped 8 bases, with 17 bases sitting between them. The germline CDR1 and CDR2 sequences are MGHRA and YSYEKL. The CDR3 sequence: CASSQDQPPKNYEQFF. As DNA, the CDR3 is TGCGCCAGCAGCCAAGATCAACCCCCGAAAAACTATGAGCAGTTCTTC.

The gene calls are TRBV11-2 and TRBJ2-5; a weak D match, TRBD2 (6 bases). In germline, CDR1 is SGHAT, CDR2 FQNNGV. The V gene lost 2 bases and the J gene lost 1 base, with 11 bases spanning the gap. The CDR3 is made up of 15 amino acids. This CDR3 is CASSLRAGPQETQYF. The DNA of the CDR3 is TGTGCCAGCAGCTTAAGGGCGGGGCCCCAAGAGACCCAGTACTTC.

Only one count was recorded for this clone. J is TRBJ2-1 and V is TRBV29-1; 7 bases are shared with TRBD1. V dropped 4 bases and J dropped 3; count of bases not matched to a gene: 18. Germline lookup yields CDR1 SQVTM and CDR2 ANQGSEA. This CDR3 comprises 18 residues. CDR3 region: CSVVVVWTGADFYNEQFF. DNA of the CDR3: TGCAGCGTTGTGGTCGTATGGACAGGAGCCGACTTCTACAATGAGCAGTTCTTC.

The rearrangement joins TRBV10-1 to TRBJ1-4; TRBD1 is a possible D gene (5 bases). The CDR3 length is 15 residues. With 1 base removed from V and 10 bases from J, the gap between germline ends came to 16 bases. Germline values: CDR1 WNHNN, CDR2 SYGVQD (reference sequence). Here the CDR3 DNA reads TGCGCCAGCAGTGAGTTACCGGGTGGGGCCGGAAAACTGTTTTTT. This gives the protein CASSELPGGAGKLFF.

The genes are TRBV7-8 and TRBJ2-1, with a possible D match to TRBD2 (6 bases). The CDR3 runs 18 residues. V lost 3 bases to trimming and J lost 4 bases, with 22 bases between them. Germline V lookup: CDR1 SGHVS, CDR2 FQNEAQ. CDR3 nucleotides: TGTGCCAGCAGCTTGGGCAGCCGGGACTCCCGACTATACAATGAGCAGTTCTTC. Protein: CASSLGSRDSRLYNEQFF.

This rearrangement joins TRBV2 to TRBJ2-7; tentative D call: TRBD2 (5 bases). Trimming took 8 bases from V and 3 from J, leaving 29 bases between them. The CDR3 sequence is 18 residues long. Germline V gene sequence: CDR1 SNHLY, CDR2 FYNNEI. In nucleotides, the CDR3 is TGTGCCAGCCTCCGGAGGTTGGTCCAAGCCTCAACCCTCTACGAGCAGTACTTC. Translated, it gives CASLRRLVQASTLYEQYF.

J is TRBJ2-7 and V is TRBV7-2, with 7 bases matching TRBD2. Trimming removed 1 base from V and 1 base from J; junction bases left unmatched: 13. The germline V gene has CDR1 SGHTA and CDR2 FQGNSA. The CDR3 contains 18 residues. The CDR3 DNA reads as TGTGCCAGCAGCTTAGGGAGAGGAGGCGGGAGAAGATCCTACGAGCAGTACTTC. Translation: CASSLGRGGGRRSYEQYF.

As DNA, the CDR3 is TGTGCCAGCAGCTTCCTATTCGTAGGAGGGGATACGCAGTATTTT. Its protein is CASSFLFVGGDTQYF. V usage is TRBV7-9 and J usage is TRBJ2-3, with D possibly being TRBD2 (6 bases). The length of the CDR3 is 15 residues. Trimming left V 3 bases short and J 6 bases short, with 16 bases between. Germline-derived CDR1 and CDR2 are SEHNR and FQNEAQ (reference sequence). The full variable domain, its missing parts supplied by reference TRBV7-9 and TRBJ2-3, is DTGVSQNPRHKITKRGQNVTFRCDPISEHNRLYWYRQTLGQGPEFLTYFQNEAQLEKSRLLSDRFSAERPKGSFSTLEIQRTEQGDSAMYLCASSFLFVGGDTQYFGPGTRLTVL.

This clone has only a few counts. The V call is TRBV6-4, the J call TRBJ1-1, with a possible D match to TRBD1 (5 bases). Germline CDR1 reads MRHNA; CDR2 reads SNTAGT. There are 14 residues in the CDR3. Trimming removed 6 bases from V and 1 base from J, with 12 bases in between. CDR3 DNA: TGTGCCAGCAGGGACACTAGTTGGAACACTGAAGCTTTCTTT. Protein product: CASRDTSWNTEAFF.

The chain recombines TRBV9 with TRBJ2-4, with 9 bases fitting TRBD1. The CDR3 spans 15 residues. Trimming cost V 4 bases and J 2 bases; bases outside gene matches: 4. Looked up from germline, CDR1 is SGDLS and CDR2 is YYNGEE. CDR3 residues: CASSTGGGTKNIQYF. CDR3 nucleotide sequence: TGTGCCAGCAGCACAGGGGGCGGCACCAAAAACATTCAGTACTTC.

V and J are TRBV6-4 and TRBJ1-6; D may be TRBD1 (5 bases). The germline V gene has CDR1 MRHNA and CDR2 SNTAGT. V lost 3 bases and J 10 bases, leaving 16 bases between the germline ends. The CDR3 totals 15 residues. DNA for the CDR3: TGTGCCAGCAGTGAATCGGGTCAGGGCAGCTCACCCCTCCACTTT. Protein sequence: CASSESGQGSSPLHF.

The chain has TRBV3-1 (or the pseudogene TRBV3-2) and TRBJ1-1; 7 bases are a match to TRBD1. Germline V gene data show CDR1 as LGHDT and CDR2 as YNNKEL (reference sequence). CDR3 length: 12 residues. V dropped 0 bases and J dropped 11; count of bases not matched to a gene: 3. The CDR3 nucleotides read TGTGCCAGCAGCCAAGAAAAGACAGGGGCTTTCTTT. It encodes CASSQEKTGAFF.

The chain links TRBV6-5 to TRBJ1-4; 7 bases line up with TRBD1. CDR3 size: 14 residues. Germline-derived CDR1 and CDR2 are MNHEY and SVGAGI. J gave up 4 bases and V 6 bases, and 5 bases lay outside the gene matches. CDR3 coding DNA: TGTGCCAGCAGGACAGACAGGGATAATGAAAAACTGTTTTTT. Amino acids: CASRTDRDNEKLFF.

This chain uses TRBV28 with TRBJ1-2, with 9 positions matching TRBD1. Germline assignment: CDR1 MDHEN and CDR2 SYDVKM. Germline trimming cut 2 bases from V and 4 bases from J; bases unmatched to any gene: 8. The CDR3 totals 16 residues. CDR3 residues: CASSLPSPGQGYGYTF. In DNA, the CDR3 is TGTGCCAGCAGTTTACCGTCTCCGGGACAGGGCTATGGCTACACCTTC.